This T cell receptor (beta chain) was identified during a study of CD8 T cells in acute hepatitis C reinfection. Specified time point: naive CD8 control sorted from an acute-time-point sample. TCRdb's copy holds only in-frame clones and misses some; the assay was immunoSEQ multiplex PCR. The sample carries some 38,000 clones, roughly 89% recorded once. The source is a man aged 25-45 years with chronic hepatitis C. Sequencing was carried out using naive CD8+ T cells from PBMCs.

CDR3 in DNA: TGTGCCAGCAGTCCTGGGACTAGCGGACACAATGAGCAGTTCTTC. Protein product: CASSPGTSGHNEQFF. This sequence joins TRBV6-5 and TRBJ2-1; 11 nucleotides match TRBD2. Germline assignment: CDR1 MNHEY and CDR2 SVGAGI. V lost 5 bases and J lost 5; bases outside the gene matches: 5. CDR3 length equals 15 residues.